A single sample gave rise to the 28 T cell receptor beta chains below, sequenced in a study of T cell repertoires in cytomegalovirus infection. Their antigen targets remain unknown. TCRdb re-derived calls from the reads in MiXCR, one entry per CDR3 protein. The sample yields approximately 910,000 distinct CDR3 sequences, about a third seen once. Source: cultured CD8+ T cells from PBMCs, taken from culture after CMV antigen stimulation. All receptors come from a human donor in good health (CMV status not recorded). Some clones in this sample may be carry-over from other donors' samples.

Worth noting for this clonotype: One end of the junction is discordant with germline, which a read error may explain. The rearrangement uses TRBV19 and TRBJ2-4, with D perhaps TRBD1 (6 bases). Germline V gives CDR1 LNHDA, CDR2 SQIVND (reference sequence). This CDR3 is 17 amino acids long. CDR3 sequence (DNA): TGTGCCAGTAGTATAAAGGACAGTTATTTAGCCATAAACATTCAGTACTTC. Its protein is CASSIKDSYLAINIQYF.

This clonotype was found a few times. The junction and the germline gene differ at one end; a read error may be behind it. The chain links TRBV3-1 to TRBJ2-2; the D gene is possibly TRBD1 (5 bases). Germline CDR1 and CDR2: LGHDT and YNNKEL (reference sequence). The CDR3 length is 13 residues. This chain's CDR3 is CASSLDQGGELFF. The DNA for the CDR3 is TGTGCTAGCAGCCTTGATCAGGGCGGGGAGCTGTTTTTT. The whole variable domain, remainder taken from reference TRBV3-1 and TRBJ2-2, is DTAVSQTPKYLVTQMGNDKSIKCEQNLGHDTMYWYKQDSKKFLKIMFSYNNKELIINETVPNRFSPKSPDKAHLNLHINSLELGDSAVYFCASSLDQGGELFFGEGSRLTVL.

The rearrangement links TRBV2 to TRBJ1-1; no clear D gene. CDR1 is SNHLY, CDR2 FYNNEI, per germline. Deletions cut 10 bases from V and 5 bases from J, with 11 bases between. The CDR3 consists of 11 residues. For the CDR3, the DNA is TGTGCCACCGTAACCGGTACTGAAGCTTTCTTT. Translated, it gives CATVTGTEAFF.

The sample holds a few counts of this clonotype. The chain carries TRBV7-9 and TRBJ2-7; a possible D gene is TRBD1 (6 bases). CDR1 is SEHNR, CDR2 FQNEAQ, per germline (reference sequence). V lost 5 bases and J 2 bases, leaving 13 bases between the germline ends. This CDR3 region has 14 residues. This CDR3 is CASSTPGTTYEQYF. DNA of the CDR3: TGTGCCAGCAGCACCCCCGGGACAACCTACGAGCAGTACTTC.

The chain recombines TRBV29-1 with TRBJ2-2; D gene unclear. Germline values: CDR1 SQVTM, CDR2 ANQGSEA. Between the trimmed V and J ends, which lost 4 bases and 0 bases, there was a span of 6 bases. The CDR3 loop spans 13 amino acids. CDR3 in DNA: TGCAGCGTTGGGTCTCCGAACACCGGGGAGCTGTTTTTT. Its translation: CSVGSPNTGELFF.

The chain carries TRBV19 and TRBJ1-6; tentatively, D is TRBD1 (6 bases). This CDR3 region has 15 residues. With 5 bases removed from V and 9 bases from J, the gap between germline ends came to 17 bases. The germline CDR1 and CDR2 sequences are LNHDA and SQIVND (reference sequence). Written as DNA, the CDR3 is TGTGCCAGTAGTTTAGGGACACCAGGGGTTTCACCCCTCCACTTT. Its protein is CASSLGTPGVSPLHF.

This clonotype has only a few counts. The chain combines TRBV7-2 with TRBJ1-2, with D hard to call. The V gene lost 2 bases and the J gene lost 0 bases, with 13 bases spanning the gap. CDR1 SGHTA and CDR2 FQGNSA come from the germline V gene. This CDR3 has 16 amino acids. The CDR3 sequence is CASSLSDHTPNYGYTF. CDR3 nucleotide sequence: TGTGCCAGCAGCTTATCAGACCATACCCCTAACTATGGCTACACCTTC.

The V and J genes are TRBV28 and TRBJ2-5; D is tentatively TRBD1 or TRBD2 (6 bases each). Looked up from germline, CDR1 is MDHEN and CDR2 is SYDVKM. This CDR3 has 15 amino acids. V shed 5 bases and J shed 4 bases, with 17 bases lying between them. This CDR3 is CASSAGTLPGETQYF. The CDR3 DNA sequence: TGTGCCAGCAGTGCGGGGACACTCCCTGGAGAGACCCAGTACTTC. The full variable domain, its missing parts supplied by reference TRBV28 and TRBJ2-5, is DVKVTQSSRYLVKRTGEKVFLECVQDMDHENMFWYRQDPGLGLRLIYFSYDVKMKEKGDIPEGYSVSREKKERFSLILESASTNQTSMYLCASSAGTLPGETQYFGPGTRLLVL.

With regard to this clonotype: The junction shows a germline mismatch at one end, possibly a read error. The J gene is TRBJ1-2, the V gene TRBV19, with 7 bases fitting TRBD1. CDR3 length equals 17 residues. Looked up from germline, CDR1 is LNHDA and CDR2 is SQIVND (reference sequence). The CDR3 here is CTSSARQGKATIYGYTF. As DNA, the CDR3 is TGTACCAGTAGTGCCCGACAGGGTAAGGCGACGATCTATGGCTACACCTTC. Using reference TRBV19 and TRBJ1-2 for the parts outside the CDR3, the full variable domain is DGGITQSPKYLFRKEGQNVTLSCEQNLNHDAMYWYRQDPGQGLRLIYYSQIVNDFQKGDIAEGYSVSREKKESFPLTVTSAQKNPTAFYLCTSSARQGKATIYGYTFGSGTRLTVV.

This clonotype was counted a few times. J is TRBJ1-2 and V is TRBV7-9; TRBD1 is a possible D gene (6 bases). The CDR3 runs to 15 residues. Germline assignment: CDR1 SEHNR and CDR2 FQNEAQ (reference sequence). Trimming left V 0 bases short and J 2 bases short, with 10 bases between. The CDR3 spells CASSLAQGTNYGYTF. CDR3 DNA sequence: TGTGCCAGCAGCTTAGCCCAGGGGACGAACTATGGCTACACCTTC.

This clonotype was detected many times. The genes are TRBV7-2 and TRBJ2-1; D gene uncertain. The CDR3 sequence is 11 residues long. CDR1 and CDR2 from the germline V gene are SGHTA and FQGNSA. Trimming removed 7 bases from V and 12 bases from J, with 13 bases in between. CDR3 sequence (DNA): TGTGCCAGCACTCCCCCCCAAGGGCAGTTCTTC. Translation: CASTPPQGQFF.

Worth noting for this clonotype: One base away lies a much larger clone, so this may be a sequencing read error. The chain recombines TRBV9 with TRBJ1-1; the D is unclear. CDR3 length equals 13 residues. In germline, CDR1 is SGDLS, CDR2 YYNGEE. V shed 1 base and J shed 1 base, with 5 bases lying between them. The CDR3 sequence is CASSVYGNTEAFF. The CDR3 DNA is TGTGCCAGCAGCGTATACGGGAACACTGAAGCTTTCTTT.

The chain joins TRBV6-2 or TRBV6-3 to TRBJ2-1, with a possible D match to TRBD1 (5 bases). This CDR3 spans 15 amino acids. The V end lost 3 bases, the J end lost 5 bases, and 14 bases lay between the germline ends. The germline CDR1 and CDR2 sequences are MNHEY and SVGEGT. The CDR3, as DNA: TGTGCCAGCAGTTATTCTTTAGGGGCAAACAATGAGCAGTTCTTC. Translated: CASSYSLGANNEQFF.

The chain is built from TRBV20-1 and TRBJ1-1; TRBD1 matches 11 bases. The CDR3 extends over 16 amino acids. V lost 3 bases to trimming and J lost 1 base; unmatched junction nucleotides: 7. Germline V gene lookup returns CDR1 DFQATT and CDR2 SNEGSKA (reference sequence). The CDR3 coding sequence is TGCAGTGCTAGTCCGGACAGGGGGCTTGAGAACACTGAAGCTTTCTTT. This codes for CSASPDRGLENTEAFF.

V and J are TRBV19 and TRBJ1-1; unclear D gene. Germline V CDR1 and CDR2: LNHDA, SQIVND (reference sequence). The CDR3 is 15 residues long. Trimming left V 3 bases short and J 5 bases short, with 16 bases between. CDR3 amino acids: CASSIWLSKGTEAFF. As DNA, the CDR3 is TGTGCCAGTAGTATTTGGTTGTCTAAAGGTACTGAAGCTTTCTTT.

This clonotype was counted at least ten times. The chain recombines TRBV6-1 with TRBJ2-2; 12 bases agree with TRBD1. Trimming cost V 2 bases and J 6 bases; bases outside gene matches: 4. This CDR3 is 16 amino acids long. The germline V gene encodes CDR1 MNHNS and CDR2 SASEGT. The CDR3 here is CASSEWDRGRAGELFF. In DNA, the CDR3 is TGTGCCAGCAGTGAATGGGACAGGGGGCGTGCCGGGGAGCTGTTTTTT.

This clonotype was picked up a small number of times. The rearrangement links TRBV6-2 or TRBV6-3 to TRBJ2-1; D uncertain. Germline lookup yields CDR1 MNHEY and CDR2 SVGEGT. The V and J ends lost 5 bases and 3 bases respectively, with 8 bases between them. The CDR3 covers 13 residues. In DNA, the CDR3 is TGTGCCAGCAGTGCCGACCGCTACAATGAGCAGTTCTTC. The encoded protein is CASSADRYNEQFF.

This clonotype was detected once. The rearrangement uses TRBV10-3 and TRBJ1-1, with D possibly matching TRBD1 (5 bases). From germline, CDR1 is ENHRY and CDR2 SYGVKD. CDR3 length: 17 residues. V was trimmed by 5 bases and J by 3 bases, leaving 22 bases between them. CDR3 sequence (DNA): TGTGCCATCAGTAGCTACAGACCTAAAATAGGGGACACTGAAGCTTTCTTT. It codes for CAISSYRPKIGDTEAFF.

This clonotype showed up just a few times. The V gene is TRBV7-6, the J gene TRBJ2-2; TRBD1 aligns across 8 bases. CDR3 size: 18 residues. Trimming cost V 2 bases and J 3 bases; bases outside gene matches: 11. Per the germline V gene, CDR1 is SGHVS and CDR2 is FNYEAQ. The CDR3: CASSLQEGQGQYTGELFF. The CDR3 nucleotides are TGTGCCAGCAGCTTACAGGAAGGACAGGGCCAGTACACCGGGGAGCTGTTTTTT.

In this sample, this clonotype turned up a few times. The V gene is TRBV14, the J gene TRBJ2-2; D possibly corresponds to TRBD1 (6 bases). V was shortened by 4 bases and J by 1 base, with 10 bases between the two germline ends. CDR3 length: 15 residues. Looked up from germline, CDR1 is SGHDN and CDR2 is FVKESK. CDR3 nucleotide sequence: TGTGCCAGCAGCCGCTTGGGACAGAACACCGGGGAGCTGTTTTTT. It is translated as CASSRLGQNTGELFF.

The chain joins TRBV12-3 or TRBV12-4 to TRBJ2-2; D not resolved. The CDR3 has 16 residues. Deletions cut 4 bases from V and 4 bases from J, with 16 bases between. CDR3 sequence: CASSSDLVLVTGELFF. For the CDR3, the DNA is TGTGCCAGCAGTTCGGACCTAGTCCTTGTCACCGGGGAGCTGTTTTTT.

J is TRBJ2-5 and V is TRBV20-1; possible D gene TRBD1, 5 bases. Germline-derived CDR1 and CDR2 are DFQATT and SNEGSKA (reference sequence). V was clipped by 6 bases and J by 4 bases, with 30 bases between them. The CDR3 loop spans 18 amino acids. The CDR3: CSARPPSSYGARRETQYF. CDR3 DNA: TGCAGTGCCCGACCCCCTTCCTCCTATGGGGCCAGGCGAGAGACCCAGTACTTC.

This clonotype has ten or more counts. The genes are TRBV12-5 and TRBJ2-7, with D possibly matching TRBD1 (5 bases). This CDR3 contains 13 residues. V was clipped by 1 base and J by 5 bases, with 9 bases between them. The germline CDR1 and CDR2 sequences are LGHNT and FRNRAP. CDR3 nucleotide sequence: TGTGCTAGTGGTTTGGCCCCAGGGAACGAGCAGTACTTC. It codes for CASGLAPGNEQYF.

A note on this clonotype: Being one base from a much bigger clone, this may be a read error. The J gene is TRBJ2-4, the V gene TRBV7-4; no clear D. This CDR3 contains 16 residues. Germline assignment: CDR1 SGHVT and CDR2 SQSDAQ. The CDR3 coding sequence is TGTGCCAGCAGCTTAGGATCTGGGGTTGGCAAACACATTCAGTACTTC. Protein: CASSLGSGVGKHIQYF.

Only a few counts were recorded for this clonotype. This chain uses TRBV27 with TRBJ1-1; D is unclear. The V end lost 5 bases, the J end lost 0 bases, and 10 bases lay between the germline ends. This CDR3 has 14 residues. The germline V gene encodes CDR1 MNHEY and CDR2 SMNVEV (reference sequence). In DNA, the CDR3 is TGTGCCAGCAGTCTCAGGTCCATGAACACTGAAGCTTTCTTT. This sequence encodes CASSLRSMNTEAFF.

A word on this clonotype: A much larger clone lies a single base off, so this may be a read error. This chain links TRBV7-2 with TRBJ2-7; D gene ambiguous. The CDR3 contains 14 residues. Trimming took off 2 bases at V and 4 bases at J, with 12 bases between the two ends. The germline gives CDR1 SGHTA, CDR2 FQGNSA. The CDR3 coding sequence is TGTGCCAGCAGCTTACATGTTTCTAGGTACGAGCAGTACTTC. It specifies CASSLHVSRYEQYF.

This clonotype was found once. In nucleotides, the CDR3 is TGTGCCAGCTACACCGGGACTAGCGGTTACACAGATACGCAGTATTTT. It specifies CASYTGTSGYTDTQYF. V and J are TRBV6-2 or TRBV6-3 and TRBJ2-3; 11 positions match TRBD2. CDR1 and CDR2 from the germline V gene are MNHEY and SVGEGT. This CDR3 has 16 residues. The ends lost 8 bases at V and 2 bases at J; junction bases unmatched: 9.

The chain has TRBV5-1 and TRBJ1-1; 7 positions agree with TRBD1. This CDR3 contains 17 residues. The germline gives CDR1 SGHRS, CDR2 YFSETQ. After removal of 0 bases from V and 5 bases from J, the junction contained 13 bases not matched to a gene. CDR3 DNA: TGCGCCAGCAGCTTGGGCCCCGGGCAGGGGGTAACAACTGAAGCTTTCTTT. Encoded protein: CASSLGPGQGVTTEAFF.